The source of this T cell receptor (beta chain) is a study of response to subunit inactivated influenza vaccine. Regarding the study as a whole: The study's authors posited that every seasonal influenza vaccination enlists few new T cells.

J lost 7 bases, V lost 2 bases, and 4 bases had no gene match. This CDR3 has 15 amino acids. This clonotype was counted many times. Antigen unknown. TCRdb analysed the RT-PCR reads with MiXCR anew, one entry per CDR3 protein. Of roughly 670,000 distinct CDR3 sequences in the sample, 14% were seen once. The sample here was PBMCs from blood, taken less than 15 days before vaccination. This TCR was sampled from a man aged 45 to 65 who received an inactivated influenza vaccine. This chain links TRBV12-3 or TRBV12-4 with TRBJ2-1; 11 nucleotides align to TRBD1. The CDR3 DNA reads as TGTGCCAGCAGTTTAATGGGACAGGGGGGAAATGAGCAGTTCTTC. Its protein is CASSLMGQGGNEQFF.